This T cell receptor beta chain was recorded in a study of Graves' ophthalmopathy and Graves' hyperthyroidism (dated by TCRdb to the late 2010s). Concerning the study at large: Peripheral blood samples were taken at the time of initial diagnosis, before any treatment was given. The study used signatures of the TCR beta repertoire to tell Graves' ophthalmopathy apart from Graves' hyperthyroidism and to predict which patients would progress to ophthalmopathy. In total, 135 blood samples were TCR-sequenced: under 45 ophthalmopathy, around 75 hyperthyroidism and some 17 hyperthyroidism-to-ophthalmopathy patients. A discovery set of 100 patients (43 ophthalmopathy, 60 or so stable hyperthyroidism) was enrolled to explore V-J signatures distinguishing ophthalmopathy from hyperthyroidism. An independent validation cohort was composed of fewer than 20 hyperthyroidism patients and more than 15 patients who later progressed from hyperthyroidism to ophthalmopathy. In five to seven hyperthyroidism patients, T-cell repertoires of thyroid tissue and blood were compared. Following sampling, methimazole starting at 30 mg daily was administered to hyperthyroidism patients, and high-dose intravenous methylprednisolone was administered to ophthalmopathy patients. Study-wide findings and limitations: No statistical method was used to set the sample size in advance, and the investigators knew which group each participant was assigned to. In validation, the model predicted ophthalmopathy progression with 55% to 71% sensitivity and about 77% specificity; some twelve predicted patients were CT-confirmed with GO in a median of around 6.5 months. Among expanded thyroid clonotypes with frequency above 0.001, most also showed up in blood, which suggests that blood repertoires may reflect the thyroid immune response. In cross-validation, the 13-signature model distinguished ophthalmopathy from stable hyperthyroidism with around 90% sensitivity and around 81% specificity, while in the test set the corresponding values were about 80% and 75%.

A patient counted as having stable hyperthyroidism if there was no progression to ophthalmopathy within 18 months of follow-up. Hyperthyroidism patients were newly diagnosed, were aged 18 to 65 years, and had a disease duration under 2 months. Patients with other autoimmune diseases, uncontrolled infections, pregnancy or lactation were excluded from the study. Clinical symptoms, serum thyroxine, TRAb, thyroid ultrasound and orbital computed tomography were used for diagnosis. Using Ficoll-Paque density gradient centrifugation, PBMCs were isolated from less than 11 ml of fresh peripheral blood. Total RNA was extracted using Trizol reagent, and RNA quality was checked on an Agilent 2100 Bioanalyzer. The sample holds many counts of this clonotype. Which antigen it targets is not known. Base qualities are not at hand, and no much larger clone is one base apart. The CDR3 spans 13 residues, from the cysteine through the phenylalanine. The DNA shown is the 39-base CDR3, in frame from base 1. At the junction V is shortened by 4 bases and J by 6 bases, with 12 bases in between. Sequences SGHTA (CDR1) and FQGNSA (CDR2) are obtained from the germline V gene.

For repertoire sequencing, TCR beta CDR3 regions were amplified from RNA transcripts. HTBI primers and the Qiagen OneStep RT-PCR kit were used in a first-round RT-PCR, which was followed by a second-round multiplex PCR, size selection and purification. Libraries were sequenced paired-end with 100 bp reads on an Illumina HiSeq2000. The study's own analysis went as follows. SOAPnuke was used to process the reads, throwing out any read that had adapters, had uncalled bases, had a mean Phred below 15, or lacked an exact constant-primer or identifier match. COPE v1.2.5 was used to merge high-quality paired reads. Each unique nucleotide sequence was defined as a clonotype, and clonotypes were aligned to IMGT TRB V, D and J references with MiTCR v1.1. The analysis was limited to V-J combinations with a frequency above 0.0001, which together covered roughly 99% of the repertoires. A TCR clonal expansion and chaos score per V-J combination was defined as the ratio of F50 clonal expansion to chaos observed in the TCRdist matrix. Features were reduced by Welch's t-statistics and random forest to approximately 12 V-J combinations, which fed a naive Bayes classifier. Thyroid-blood repertoire similarity was quantified with the Morisita-Horn index. TCRdb passed the public sequencing reads through fastp at Q25 and MiXCR, retaining productive beta sequences. For every CDR3 protein sequence, its rows merge into one entry that carries the most common genes and DNA. In this record, the V and J calls reflect TCRdb's handling and not the investigators' own analysis. The sample contains 300,000 to 450,000 distinct CDR3 sequences, about a sixth of them found a single time. The ten largest account for 2.4% of the sample.

The clonotype originates from an adult woman with stable Graves' hyperthyroidism. Specimen: peripheral blood. The chain is encoded by TRBV7-2 joined to TRBJ2-5, with a tentative D call of TRBD1 or TRBD2, each matching 5 bases. The DNA sequence is TGTGCCAGCAGCTCGGATAGGGGACAGACCCAGTACTTC. This translates into CASSSDRGQTQYF.